This TCR beta chain was recovered during a study of blood T cell repertoires in COVID-19. V dropped 3 bases and J dropped 4; count of bases not matched to a gene: 2. The CDR3 covers 15 residues. Germline CDR1 SGDLS, CDR2 YYNGEE. Libraries were prepared by immunoSEQ multiplex PCR; TCRdb keeps only in-frame clonotypes and omits some of them. Among about 200,000 clones listed, around 86% were seen once. The V call is TRBV9, the J call TRBJ2-1; 12 bases map to TRBD2. The sequencing input was PBMCs or T cells enriched from blood (not recorded which). The receptor was derived from a woman aged 40 to 55 with acute COVID-19. The CDR3 DNA sequence: TGTGCCAGCAGCGCACTAGCGGGAGGTTACAATGAGCAGTTCTTC. This translates into CASSALAGGYNEQFF.